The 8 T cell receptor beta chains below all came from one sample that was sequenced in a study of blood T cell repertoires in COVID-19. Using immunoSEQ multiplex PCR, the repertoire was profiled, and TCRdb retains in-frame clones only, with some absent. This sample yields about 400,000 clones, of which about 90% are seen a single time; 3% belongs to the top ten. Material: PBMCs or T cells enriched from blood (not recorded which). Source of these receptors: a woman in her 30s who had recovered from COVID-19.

The CDR3 protein is CASSLPALGELFF. The CDR3 nucleotides are TGTGCCAGCAGCTTGCCAGCGCTCGGGGAGCTGTTTTTT. The chain is built from TRBV7-9 and TRBJ2-2, with D hard to call. The CDR3 sequence is 13 residues long. Trimming took off 3 bases at V and 7 bases at J, with 9 bases between the two ends. Germline CDR1 and CDR2: SEHNR and FQNEAQ (reference sequence).

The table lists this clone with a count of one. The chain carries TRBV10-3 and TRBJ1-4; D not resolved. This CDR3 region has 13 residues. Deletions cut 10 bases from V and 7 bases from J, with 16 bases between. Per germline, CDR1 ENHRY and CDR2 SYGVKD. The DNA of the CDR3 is TGTGCCACCGCGTCGGACTTGAGTGAAAAACTGTTTTTT. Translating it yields CATASDLSEKLFF.

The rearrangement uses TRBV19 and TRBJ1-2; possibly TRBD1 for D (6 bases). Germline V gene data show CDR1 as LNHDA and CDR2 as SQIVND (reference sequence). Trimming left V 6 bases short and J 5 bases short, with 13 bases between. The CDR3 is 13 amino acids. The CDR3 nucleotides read TGTGCCAGTAGGACCAGGGGCGCTTATGGCTACACCTTC. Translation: CASRTRGAYGYTF.

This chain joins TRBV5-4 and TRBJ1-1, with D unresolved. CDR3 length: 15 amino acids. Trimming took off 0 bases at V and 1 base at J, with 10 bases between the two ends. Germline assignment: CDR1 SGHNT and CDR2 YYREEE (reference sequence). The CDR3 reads CASSLVVSGNTEAFF. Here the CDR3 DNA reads TGTGCCAGCAGCTTGGTTGTGTCAGGGAACACTGAAGCTTTCTTT.

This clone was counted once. CDR3 bases: TGTGCCAGCAGTCCGACGGGGAGAGGGGAGCAGTACTTC. It translates to CASSPTGRGEQYF. V usage is TRBV6-6 and J usage is TRBJ2-7; tentative D call: TRBD2 (5 bases). Germline lookup yields CDR1 MNHNY and CDR2 SVGAGI (reference sequence). With 5 bases removed from V and 7 bases from J, the gap between germline ends came to 15 bases. The CDR3 is made up of 13 amino acids.

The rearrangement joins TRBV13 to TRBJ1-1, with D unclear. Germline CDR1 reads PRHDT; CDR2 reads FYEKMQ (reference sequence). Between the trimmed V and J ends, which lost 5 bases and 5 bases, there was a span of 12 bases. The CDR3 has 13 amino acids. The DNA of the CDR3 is TGTGCCAGCAGCCCCGCGTCCCGGACTGAAGCTTTCTTT. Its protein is CASSPASRTEAFF.

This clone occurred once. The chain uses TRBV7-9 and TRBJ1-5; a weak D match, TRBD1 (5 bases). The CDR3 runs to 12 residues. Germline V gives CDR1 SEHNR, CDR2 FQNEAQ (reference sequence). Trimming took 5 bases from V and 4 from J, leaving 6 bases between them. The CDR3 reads CASSQGNQPQHF. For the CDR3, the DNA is TGTGCCAGCAGCCAGGGTAATCAGCCCCAGCATTTT.

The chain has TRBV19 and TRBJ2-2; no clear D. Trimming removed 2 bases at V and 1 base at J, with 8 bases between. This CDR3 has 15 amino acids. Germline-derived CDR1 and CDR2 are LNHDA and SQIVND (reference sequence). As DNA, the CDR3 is TGTGCCAGTAGTATATTGTCCAGGAACACCGGGGAGCTGTTTTTT. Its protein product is CASSILSRNTGELFF.